These 4 T cell receptor beta chains share one sample of origin, sequenced in a study of cytomegalovirus exposure and HLA in healthy donors. A multiplex PCR was run with 60 Vbeta primers and 13 Jbeta primers. TCRdb keeps only in-frame clones here, not all; method: immunoSEQ multiplex PCR. This sample has about 120,000 clones, with about three fifths found just once. The sample consisted of PBMCs. The source is a woman between 40 and 50 years old in good health and CMV-seropositive.

The rearrangement uses TRBV4-1 and TRBJ1-3; D may be TRBD1 (6 bases). Germline CDR1 MGHRA, CDR2 YSYEKL. V dropped 8 bases and J dropped 0 bases, with 23 bases sitting between them. There are 18 residues in the CDR3. CDR3: CASSTGHDGIRSGNTIYF. The CDR3, as DNA: TGCGCCAGCTCTACGGGACACGATGGGATTCGCTCTGGAAACACCATATATTTT.

The sample holds a few counts of this clone. The chain has TRBV5-1 and TRBJ1-2; TRBD1 matches at 10 bases. The CDR3 has 16 amino acids. Germline V gives CDR1 SGHRS, CDR2 YFSETQ. V was clipped by 7 bases and J by 5 bases; unmatched bases: 14. CDR3 amino acids: CASALGTGVALYGYTF. The DNA of the CDR3 is TGCGCCAGCGCCCTTGGGACAGGGGTCGCCCTTTATGGCTACACCTTC.

The chain employs TRBV30 and TRBJ2-3; TRBD2 aligns across 15 bases. The V gene's germline CDR1 is GTSNPN and CDR2 SVGIG (reference sequence). The V gene end was trimmed by 2 bases and the J gene end by 5 bases; junction bases not matched to a gene: 11. CDR3 size: 18 residues. The CDR3 coding sequence is TGTGCCTGGAGTCCGGGAAGGACTAGCGGGGGGGCCAAAGATACGCAGTATTTT. This encodes CAWSPGRTSGGAKDTQYF.

V usage is TRBV25-1 and J usage is TRBJ2-1, with 11 nucleotides matching TRBD2. CDR1 and CDR2 from the germline V gene are MGHDK and SYGVNS. The CDR3 has 14 amino acids. After removal of 6 bases from V and 6 bases from J, the junction contained 4 bases not matched to a gene. The CDR3 spells CASRLAGVGNEQFF. The CDR3 DNA reads TGTGCCAGCAGACTAGCGGGAGTTGGCAATGAGCAGTTCTTC.